These T cell receptor beta chains were read from a single sample in a study of metastatic and nonmetastatic thyroid tumors. MiXCR re-clonotyped the PCR reads for TCRdb. This table has about 40,000 clones, approximately 13% appearing once. The sequenced sample consisted of blood. The receptors come from a female donor with papillary thyroid cancer or a benign thyroid nodule (not recorded which). Some clones in this sample may be carry-over from other donors' samples. Both conserved end residues are part of each CDR3. The D gene is left open where the match is weak. The size field is filled for only some rows; it gives once, few, many or a size class.

CDR3 DNA,CDR3 protein,D gene,V gene,clone size,J gene
TGCGCCAGCAGACTAGCTCACGAGCAGTACTTC,CASRLAHEQYF,-,TRBV5-1,many,TRBJ2-7
TGTGCCAGCAGCCGGGACTCAAGGTACACCGGGGAGCTGTTTTTT,CASSRDSRYTGELFF,-,TRBV5-4,-,TRBJ2-2
TGCAGTGCTAGAGAGGACAACACAGATACGCAGTATTTT,CSAREDNTDTQYF,-,TRBV20-1,once,TRBJ2-3
TGTGCCAGCATGTCCGGGGTAGGGAACTATGGCTACACCTTC,CASMSGVGNYGYTF,-,TRBV2,many,TRBJ1-2
TGTGCCAGCAGCTTAGAGTCGGCCGGGGGTGAAAAACTGTTTTTT,CASSLESAGGEKLFF,-,TRBV7-9,many,TRBJ1-4
TGTGCCAGCAGCCTCGGAGGTGAAGCTTTCTTT,CASSLGGEAFF,-,TRBV7-9,many,TRBJ1-1
TGTGCCAGCAGTTACCTCTATGGCTACACCTTC,CASSYLYGYTF,-,TRBV6-5,many,TRBJ1-2
TGCAGTGCTAGAGGTGGGGTGGTGCGGGTGGAGGGCTACACCTTC,CSARGGVVRVEGYTF,-,TRBV20-1,-,TRBJ1-2
TGTGCCAGCAGTTCCCAGACTAGCGGGAGAGGCAATGAGCAGTTCTTC,CASSSQTSGRGNEQFF,TRBD2,TRBV12-3/TRBV12-4,many,TRBJ2-1
TGTGCCATCAGGTCCGGGGGGGCAGGACAAGCTTTCTTT,CAIRSGGAGQAFF,-,TRBV10-3,many,TRBJ1-1
TGTGCCAGCAGTGGGGGACAGAGCACAGATACGCAGTATTTT,CASSGGQSTDTQYF,TRBD1,TRBV28,many,TRBJ2-3
TGCGCCAGCATCTTGGTCGACGAGCAGTACTTC,CASILVDEQYF,-,TRBV5-1,-,TRBJ2-7
TGTGCCAGCAGTGGACGACTCGTATACGAGCAGTACTTC,CASSGRLVYEQYF,-,TRBV6-1,-,TRBJ2-7
TGTGCCAGCAGCTCCCAGGGGGAAGCTTTCTTT,CASSSQGEAFF,-,TRBV7-9,many,TRBJ1-1
TGCGCCAGCAGCCCTCTTCGGGATGAGCAGTTCTTC,CASSPLRDEQFF,-,TRBV5-1,many,TRBJ2-1
TGCGCCAGCAGCGGAGGACTAGCGGGAGGGAACTACGAGCAGTACTTC,CASSGGLAGGNYEQYF,TRBD2,TRBV5-1,many,TRBJ2-7
TGTGCCAGCAGTCGGGCCTACGAGCAGTACTTC,CASSRAYEQYF,-,TRBV12-3/TRBV12-4,few,TRBJ2-7
TGTGCCAGCATCCCTGAGCTGGGATGGACTGAAGCTTTCTTT,CASIPELGWTEAFF,-,TRBV28,few,TRBJ1-1
TGCGCCAGCAGCTACAACAGGGAGGGCACTGAAGCTTTCTTT,CASSYNREGTEAFF,-,TRBV5-1,many,TRBJ1-1
TGTGCCAGCAGCTTAAAATCCGGGATGAATCAGCCCCAGCATTTT,CASSLKSGMNQPQHF,-,TRBV7-3,many,TRBJ1-5
TGTGCCAGCCACTACAGGGAATATTCACCCCTCCACTTT,CASHYREYSPLHF,-,TRBV6-1,-,TRBJ1-6
TGTGCCAGCAGTTCCCGGACGGCGGTACTAGCTGGAGGGCCGAGGGAGCAGTACTTC,CASSSRTAVLAGGPREQYF,-,TRBV27,once,TRBJ2-7
TGTGCCAGCAGTGGGACAGGGTTGCTCACCGGGGAGCTGTTTTTT,CASSGTGLLTGELFF,TRBD1,TRBV2,few,TRBJ2-2
TGTGCCACCAGCGGATCCCGTACTGATCAAGAGACCCAGTACTTC,CATSGSRTDQETQYF,-,TRBV15,-,TRBJ2-5
TGTGCCAGCAGCTCACAGACTAGGGGAGAGACCCAGTACTTC,CASSSQTRGETQYF,-,TRBV14,many,TRBJ2-5
TGTGCCAGCTGGGACAGGGGGAATTCACCCCTCCACTTT,CASWDRGNSPLHF,TRBD1,TRBV11-2,many,TRBJ1-6
TGCGCCAGCCTCAGGGGGTTGCGGACAGATACGCAGTATTTT,CASLRGLRTDTQYF,TRBD1,TRBV10-2,many,TRBJ2-3
TGCGCCAGCAGCTTGCAGAGCGGAACCTACGAGCAGTGCTTC,CASSLQSGTYEQCF,-,TRBV5-1,-,TRBJ2-7
TGCAGCGTTGAAGGTGTAATAAACACTGAAGCTTTCTTT,CSVEGVINTEAFF,-,TRBV29-1,many,TRBJ1-1
TGCAGTGCTAGGCTAGCGGGAGTGACAGATACGCAGTATTTT,CSARLAGVTDTQYF,TRBD2,TRBV20-1,many,TRBJ2-3
TGTGCCAGTAGTGAGGGGGCAAAGCAGCCCCAGCATTTT,CASSEGAKQPQHF,TRBD1,TRBV19,many,TRBJ1-5
TGTGCCAGCGGCACAGGTGGGGACTCCTACGAGCAGTACTTC,CASGTGGDSYEQYF,-,TRBV6-1,-,TRBJ2-7
TGTGCCAGCAGCTCTACTAGCGGGACAAGCACAGATACGCAGTATTTT,CASSSTSGTSTDTQYF,TRBD2,TRBV9,-,TRBJ2-3
TGCGCCAGCGTTGGTCGGGGGCTTCCCGAGCAGTACTTC,CASVGRGLPEQYF,-,TRBV10-1,-,TRBJ2-7
TGTGCCAGCAGCTTAATCCCCGGGATCCACTACGAGCAGTACTTC,CASSLIPGIHYEQYF,-,TRBV11-2,many,TRBJ2-7
TGTGCCAGCAGTTACCGGACAGCCGATGGCTACACCTTC,CASSYRTADGYTF,-,TRBV6-6,many,TRBJ1-2
TGTGCCAGCAAGGAGAACCAAGAGACCCAGTACTTC,CASKENQETQYF,-,TRBV2,many,TRBJ2-5
TGTGCCAGCCGCGGGCTAGCGGGAGTAAATGAGCAGTTCTTC,CASRGLAGVNEQFF,TRBD2,TRBV19,many,TRBJ2-1
TGCGCCAGCAGCGTCCTAGCGGGAAACGACGAGCAGTACTTC,CASSVLAGNDEQYF,TRBD2,TRBV5-1,many,TRBJ2-7
TGTGCCAGTAGTATCGGGACCTTGATTACCGGGGAGCTGTTTTTT,CASSIGTLITGELFF,-,TRBV19,many,TRBJ2-2
TGTGCCAGCAGTTTGGAGCCGAGCACAGATACGCAGTATTTT,CASSLEPSTDTQYF,-,TRBV28,few,TRBJ2-3
TGTGCCAGCAGTTTAGCGAAGAGGGAGGCGGTGGAGGGCTACACCTTC,CASSLAKREAVEGYTF,-,TRBV12-3/TRBV12-4,medium-sized,TRBJ1-2
TGTGCCTGGAGTGAGACCGGGATCTTACAAGAGACCCAGTACTTC,CAWSETGILQETQYF,-,TRBV30,many,TRBJ2-5
TGCAGTGCTAGAGACCTAGCGGGAACCACAGATACGCAGTATTTT,CSARDLAGTTDTQYF,TRBD2,TRBV20-1,-,TRBJ2-3
TGCGCCAGCAGCACCCCGGGAAAGAACACTGAAGCTTTCTTT,CASSTPGKNTEAFF,-,TRBV10-2,many,TRBJ1-1
TGTGCCAGCAGCTGGAACGTGGAAGCGGGAGAGAAGCACTTC,CASSWNVEAGEKHF,TRBD2,TRBV7-2,many,TRBJ2-7
TGTGCCAGCAGCCAGGGGACAGGGAAGGAAAAACTGTTTTTT,CASSQGTGKEKLFF,TRBD1,TRBV7-9,-,TRBJ1-4
TGTGCCAGCAGCTTATTAGGCGAGTCTGAAGCTTTCTTT,CASSLLGESEAFF,-,TRBV7-9,many,TRBJ1-1
TGTGCCAGCAGTGAACACGGGAGTAACTACGAGCAGTACTTC,CASSEHGSNYEQYF,-,TRBV6-1,medium-sized,TRBJ2-7
TGTGCCAGCAGCACGACAGGGCTAACCTACGAGCAGTACTTC,CASSTTGLTYEQYF,TRBD1,TRBV7-2,-,TRBJ2-7
TGTGCCAGCAGCTTTACTAGCGGTACTTTCGCTATGGAGCAGTGCTTC,CASSFTSGTFAMEQCF,TRBD2,TRBV11-2,-,TRBJ2-7
TGTGCCAGCAGTTCCGGTCGGGGGGCGAGTAACTATGGCTACACCTTC,CASSSGRGASNYGYTF,-,TRBV12-3/TRBV12-4,-,TRBJ1-2
TGTGCTAGTGGTTTGGGATTTGGACAGAGGGAGACCCAGTACTTC,CASGLGFGQRETQYF,-,TRBV12-5,many,TRBJ2-5
TGTGCCAGCAGCTTACAGAACAGCGCCGGGGAGCTGTTTTTT,CASSLQNSAGELFF,-,TRBV11-3,many,TRBJ2-2
TGTGCCAGCAGTAAACACCGAGGCGAGCAGTACTTC,CASSKHRGEQYF,-,TRBV12-3/TRBV12-4,-,TRBJ2-7
TGTGCCAGCAGCTCCCTCAGGGGAACTGAAGCTTTCTTT,CASSSLRGTEAFF,-,TRBV7-3,many,TRBJ1-1
TGTGCCAGCAGCCCCGGGACAGACAATCAGCCCCAGCATTTT,CASSPGTDNQPQHF,TRBD1,TRBV9,many,TRBJ1-5
TGCAGTGCTAGAAGACCCAACATGGTCCGCGGGGAGCTGTTTTTT,CSARRPNMVRGELFF,-,TRBV20-1,many,TRBJ2-2
TGTGCCAGTAGTCTAGGACAGAACCTTAACTATGGCTACACCTTC,CASSLGQNLNYGYTF,-,TRBV19,many,TRBJ1-2